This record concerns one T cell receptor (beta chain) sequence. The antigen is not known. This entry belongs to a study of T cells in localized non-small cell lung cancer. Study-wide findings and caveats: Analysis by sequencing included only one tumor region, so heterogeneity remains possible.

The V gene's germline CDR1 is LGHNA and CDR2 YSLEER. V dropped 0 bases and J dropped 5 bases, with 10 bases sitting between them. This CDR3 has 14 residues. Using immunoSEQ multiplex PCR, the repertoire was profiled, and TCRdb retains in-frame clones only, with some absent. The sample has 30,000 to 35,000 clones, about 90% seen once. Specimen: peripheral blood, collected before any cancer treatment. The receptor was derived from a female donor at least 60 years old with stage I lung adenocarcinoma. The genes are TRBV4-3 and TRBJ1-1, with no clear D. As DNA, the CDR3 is TGCGCCAGCAGCCAAGACAGGAGACCTACTGAAGCTTTCTTT. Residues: CASSQDRRPTEAFF.